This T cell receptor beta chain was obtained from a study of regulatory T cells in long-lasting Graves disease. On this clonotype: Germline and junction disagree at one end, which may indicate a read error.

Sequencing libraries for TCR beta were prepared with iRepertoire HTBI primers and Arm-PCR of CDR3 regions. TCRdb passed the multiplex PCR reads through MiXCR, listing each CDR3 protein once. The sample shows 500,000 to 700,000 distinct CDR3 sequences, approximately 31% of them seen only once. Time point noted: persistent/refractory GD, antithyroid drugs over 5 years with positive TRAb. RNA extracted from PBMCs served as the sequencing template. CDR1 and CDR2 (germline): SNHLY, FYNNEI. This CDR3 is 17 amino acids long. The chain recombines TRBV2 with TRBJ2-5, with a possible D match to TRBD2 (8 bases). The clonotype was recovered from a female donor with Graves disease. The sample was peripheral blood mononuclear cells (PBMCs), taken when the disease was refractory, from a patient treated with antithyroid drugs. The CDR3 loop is CASSEGRQGLGQETQYF. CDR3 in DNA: TGTGCCAGCAGCGAAGGGCGACAGGGACTAGGACAAGAGACCCAGTACTTC.